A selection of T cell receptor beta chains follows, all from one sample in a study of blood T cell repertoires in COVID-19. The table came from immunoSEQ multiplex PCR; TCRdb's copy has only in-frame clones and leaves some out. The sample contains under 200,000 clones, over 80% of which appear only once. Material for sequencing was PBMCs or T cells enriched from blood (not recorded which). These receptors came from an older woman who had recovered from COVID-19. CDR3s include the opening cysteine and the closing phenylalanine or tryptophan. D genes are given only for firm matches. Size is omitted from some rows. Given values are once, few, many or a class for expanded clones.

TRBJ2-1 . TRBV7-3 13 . TGTGCCAGCAGCTTAATAGCGCGGGATGAGCAGTTCTTC CASSLIARDEQFF
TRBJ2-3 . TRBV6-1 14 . TGTGCCAGCAGTGAAGCGTATAGCACAGATACGCAGTATTTT CASSEAYSTDTQYF
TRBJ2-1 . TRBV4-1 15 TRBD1 TGCGCCAGCAGCCAGGACAGGGTGTCCTACAATGAGCAGTTCTTC CASSQDRVSYNEQFF
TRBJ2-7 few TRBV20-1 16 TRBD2 TGCAGTGCTAGTAATCGTTCCGGACTAGCCTCCTACGAGCAGTACTTC CSASNRSGLASYEQYF
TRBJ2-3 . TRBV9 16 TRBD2 TGTGCCAGCAGCGTAGGAGCTAGCGGGAACGGGGATACGCAGTATTTT CASSVGASGNGDTQYF
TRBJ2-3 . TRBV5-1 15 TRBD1 TGCGCCAGCAGCTTGGGGCAGGGGGTACCAGATACGCAGTATTTT CASSLGQGVPDTQYF
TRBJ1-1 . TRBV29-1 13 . TGCAGCGGAAACAACGGGGGGGATACTGAAGCTTTCTTT CSGNNGGDTEAFF
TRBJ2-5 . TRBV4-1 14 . TGCGCCAGCAGCCAAGATTCCACAGTGGAGACCCAGTACTTC CASSQDSTVETQYF
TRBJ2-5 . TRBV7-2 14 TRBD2 TGTGCCAGCAGCTTAGTCCTCGGGGGGGAGACCCAGTACTTC CASSLVLGGETQYF
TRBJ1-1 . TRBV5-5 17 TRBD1 TGTGCCAGCAGCTTGAGGGCCGGGACAGGGGGCAATCGTGAAGCTTTCTTT CASSLRAGTGGNREAFF
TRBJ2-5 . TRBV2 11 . TGTGCCAGCGGGAGCCAAGAGACCCAGTACTTC CASGSQETQYF
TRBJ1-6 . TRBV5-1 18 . TGCGCCAGCAGCCCAGGACAGAGTTTAAGCTCCTATAATTCACCCCTCCACTTT CASSPGQSLSSYNSPLHF
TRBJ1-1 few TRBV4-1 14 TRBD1 TGCGCCAGCAGCCAAGGACAGGGGGGCACTGAAGCTTTCTTT CASSQGQGGTEAFF
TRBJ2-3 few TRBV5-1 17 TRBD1 TGCGCCAGCAGCCCCGGGACAGGCGGAGGCTACACAGATACGCAGTATTTT CASSPGTGGGYTDTQYF
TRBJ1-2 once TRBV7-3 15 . TGTGCCAGCAGCTTAAACCGCCTAACTAACTATGGCTACACCTTC CASSLNRLTNYGYTF
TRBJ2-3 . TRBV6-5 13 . TGTGCCAGCAGTTATCCGGGCACAGATACGCAGTATTTT CASSYPGTDTQYF
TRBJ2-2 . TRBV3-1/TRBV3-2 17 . TGTGCCAGCAGCCAAGTGGGGGCAGGGGTTAAATCCGGGGAGCTGTTTTTT CASSQVGAGVKSGELFF
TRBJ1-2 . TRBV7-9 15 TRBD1 TGTGCCAGCATCACAGACCGGGACAGTGTATATGGCTACACCTTC CASITDRDSVYGYTF
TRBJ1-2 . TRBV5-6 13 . TGTGCCAGCAGCTCCGGACAGCTTCTGGGCTACACCTTC CASSSGQLLGYTF
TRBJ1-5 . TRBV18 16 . TGTGCCAGCTCACCTCGCCTCTACTATAGCAATCAGCCCCAGCATTTT CASSPRLYYSNQPQHF
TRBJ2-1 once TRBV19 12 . TGTGCCAGCGCTGGGGAGGTAAATGAGCAGTTCTTC CASAGEVNEQFF
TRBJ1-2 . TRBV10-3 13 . TGTGCCATCAGTGACGGGACTGCGTATGGCTACACCTTC CAISDGTAYGYTF
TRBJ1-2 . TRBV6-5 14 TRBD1 TGTGCCAGCAGTTATAGGGACAGGGGATATGGCTACACCTTC CASSYRDRGYGYTF
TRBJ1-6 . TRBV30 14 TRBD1 TGTGCCTTACACTCGAGGACAGGGGTTTCACCCCTCCACTTT CALHSRTGVSPLHF
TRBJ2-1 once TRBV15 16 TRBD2 TGTGCCACCAGCCCCGGGACTAGCGGCTCCTACAATGAGCAGTTCTTC CATSPGTSGSYNEQFF
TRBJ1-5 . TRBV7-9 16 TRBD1 TGTGCCAGCAGCTTAGCGCCAACAGGGGGCAATCAGCCCCAGCATTTT CASSLAPTGGNQPQHF
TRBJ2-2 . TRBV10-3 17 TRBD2 TGTGCCATCAGGTCCGGGACTAGCGCCTTGAACACCGGGGAGCTGTTTTTT CAIRSGTSALNTGELFF
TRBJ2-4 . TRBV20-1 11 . TGCAGTGCGGCTACAGGGTGGGCACAGTACTTC CSAATGWAQYF
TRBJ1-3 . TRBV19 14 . TGTGCCAGTAGTCTCGGAGGGGCAGGAAACACCATATATTTT CASSLGGAGNTIYF
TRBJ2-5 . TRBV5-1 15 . TGCGCCAGCAGCTTGGCAGGTCAGGGGAGAGAGACCCAGTACTTC CASSLAGQGRETQYF
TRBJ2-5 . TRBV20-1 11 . TGCAGTGTGTCAGGGCGGGAGACCCAGTACTTC CSVSGRETQYF
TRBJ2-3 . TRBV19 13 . TGTGCCAGTAGTATAGCCGGCACAGATACGCAGTATTTT CASSIAGTDTQYF
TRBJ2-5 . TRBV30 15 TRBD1 TGTGCCTGGGCGGACAGGGGGCTGTTGTGGGAGACCCAGTACTTC CAWADRGLLWETQYF
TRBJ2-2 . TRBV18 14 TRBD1 TGTGCCAGCAAGACAGGGGTGAACACCGGGGAGCTGTTTTTT CASKTGVNTGELFF
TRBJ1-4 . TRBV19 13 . TGTGCCAGTGAATCAGGGGTAGATGAAAAACTGTTTTTT CASESGVDEKLFF
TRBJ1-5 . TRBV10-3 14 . TGTGCCACGCAACCCCAGGGAAATGGACAGCCCCAGCATTTT CATQPQGNGQPQHF
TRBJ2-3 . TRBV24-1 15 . TGTGCCACCAGTGATCCTGGGCGGGGCACAGATACGCAGTATTTT CATSDPGRGTDTQYF
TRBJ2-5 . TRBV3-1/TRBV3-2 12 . TGTGCCAGCAGCCAAGTAGTCGAGACCCAGTACTTC CASSQVVETQYF
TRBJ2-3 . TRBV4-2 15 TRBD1 TGTGCCAGCAGCCAAGATGGACAGGGTGCAGATACGCAGTATTTT CASSQDGQGADTQYF
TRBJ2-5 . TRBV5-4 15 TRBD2 TGTGCCAGCAGCTTGGTCCTAGCGGGCCAAGAGACCCAGTACTTC CASSLVLAGQETQYF
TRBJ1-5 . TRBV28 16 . TGTGCCAGCAGTTTCTCAACGCTATATAGCAATCAGCCCCAGCATTTT CASSFSTLYSNQPQHF
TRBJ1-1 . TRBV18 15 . TGTGCCAGCTCACCGGGGGCGGGGGTAACCACTGAAGCTTTCTTT CASSPGAGVTTEAFF
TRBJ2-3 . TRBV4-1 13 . TGCGCCAGCAGCCTACTCGGGACAGATACGCAGTATTTT CASSLLGTDTQYF
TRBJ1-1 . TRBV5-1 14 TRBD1 TGCGCCAGCCGACTGCAGGGGGTGAACACTGAAGCTTTCTTT CASRLQGVNTEAFF
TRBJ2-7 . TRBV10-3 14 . TGTGCCATCAGTGAGGTGGCAGGGAGGTACGAGCAGTACTTC CAISEVAGRYEQYF
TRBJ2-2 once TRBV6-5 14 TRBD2 TGTGCCAGCTTTCTAGCGGCGAACACCGGGGAGCTGTTTTTT CASFLAANTGELFF
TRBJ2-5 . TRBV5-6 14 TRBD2 TGTGCCAGCACCAGCGAGCGGGATTGGGAGACCCAGTACTTC CASTSERDWETQYF
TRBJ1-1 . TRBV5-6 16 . TGTGCCAGCAGCTTCGGCGGGAAGGTTGAGAACACTGAAGCTTTCTTT CASSFGGKVENTEAFF
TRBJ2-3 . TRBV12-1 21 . TGTGCCAGCAGCACTGGGGGACTAGCGGGACCTGTCCGGCGTGGCACAGATACGCAGTATTTT CASSTGGLAGPVRRGTDTQYF
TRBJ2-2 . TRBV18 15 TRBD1 TGTGCCAGCTCAGCCGGGACAGGGAACACCGGGGAGCTGTTTTTT CASSAGTGNTGELFF
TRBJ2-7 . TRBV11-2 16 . TGTGCCAGCAGCGACGAATTACAGGGCAGAGGGTACGAGCAGTACTTC CASSDELQGRGYEQYF
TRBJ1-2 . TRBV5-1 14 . TGCGCCAGCAGCTTGGACAGCCCTAACTATGGCTACACCTTC CASSLDSPNYGYTF
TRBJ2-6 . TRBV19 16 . TGTGCCAGTAGTCTACCACAGGGAACTGGGGCCAACGTCCTGACTTTC CASSLPQGTGANVLTF
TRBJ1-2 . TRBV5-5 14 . TGTGCCAGCAGCCTGCAGACGGGGGACTATGGCTACACCTTC CASSLQTGDYGYTF